This TCR beta chain was profiled in a study of shared T cell receptors in the human thymus listed by TCRdb under 2021. Turning to the overall study: The study investigated the way shared, self-reactive T-cell receptor alpha chains are produced in the human thymus.

From the cysteine up to the phenylalanine, the CDR3 has a length of 16 residues. The kept DNA is CDR3 alone, 48 bases in frame from the first base. Trimming costs V 0 bases and J 0 bases, and their ends lie 10 bases apart. Taken from the germline V gene (reference sequence), the CDR1 and CDR2 loops are SGHNT and YYREEE. Details on this clone: It lacks a known antigen. Base qualities were left out, and no much larger clone turns up one base away.

Library prep was done by the immunoSEQ multiplex PCR assay. TCRdb retrieved this table from immuneACCESS and kept in-frame rearrangements only. Not all clones are present; in checked studies, unresolved V genes account for under half, and no reason is known for the remainder. For this sample the table gives more than 550,000 clones, of which 80% to 90% were detected only once. The ten largest account for roughly 0.01% of the sample. The same data also went into a second study, on human thymus T cells. The second study reports: The donors were immunologically healthy infants in Finland who had open corrective cardiac surgery for congenital heart defects. Thymus tissue was obtained as surgical resects removed during corrective cardiac surgery. Both the thymic and the peripheral blood repertoires appeared to show biased V and J gene segment usage. Highly overlapping thymic TCR repertoires among unrelated individuals were reported in the related research. TCR alpha and beta repertoires from roughly eight infant thymus samples and four related peripheral blood samples were characterized in the study. Donor ages ranging from about 7 to 250 days were recorded, and over 5 male and two female infants were included in the cohort. After being mechanically released from the tissue, thymocytes were kept at -70 degrees C in pellets of about 8.5-34 million cells. Genomic DNA was extracted from frozen cell pellets with a QIAsymphony instrument. TCRB and TCRAD loci were amplified from a standardized quantity of quality-controlled genomic DNA using the immunoSEQ multiplex PCR assay. Amplicons spanned the V(D)J region at a length sufficient to cover the CDR3 and identify V and J genes. Through the commercial immunoSEQ service, the amplicons were sequenced on an Illumina platform. Primer bias and sequencing errors were corrected as previously described, and TCRAD and TCRB definitions were based on the IMGT database. immunoSEQ Analyzer 3.0 and VDJTools were used for repertoire analysis, which covered basic statistics, V/J segment usage, diversity estimates, rarefaction and pairwise overlap. Diversity was estimated using the Chao1, ChaoE, Efron-Thisted, Shannon and inverse Simpson indices, and was also estimated on datasets down-sampled to the size of the smallest sample. Repertoire overlap was assessed by strict matching of CDR3 nucleotide sequence, V gene and J gene, and clustering was done by Jaccard-based multidimensional scaling. On average, thymus samples gave roughly 800,000 unique TCRB clonotypes, whereas blood samples gave about 84,000.

The V and J segments used are TRBV5-4 and TRBJ2-1; TRBD2 is perhaps the D gene, given 6 matching bases. The source of this sequence is a girl in the first two years of life with a congenital heart defect. Donor details come from another sample of the same person, matched by shared clones. Specimen: thymocytes. The DNA sequence is TGTGCCAGCAGCTTGGGGGGGGTTGGCTCCTACAATGAGCAGTTCTTC. Its translation is CASSLGGVGSYNEQFF.